A selection of T cell receptor beta chains follows, all from one sample in a study of T cell responses to AZD1222 COVID-19 vaccine. The assay was immunoSEQ multiplex PCR, and TCRdb's table has in-frame clones only and misses some. Of fewer than 55,000 clones detected, 70% to 85% appear once; the ten largest clones hold more than 20%. Sequencing used peripheral blood, obtained on day 0 of MenACWY control vaccination. The receptors stem from an adult in good health. The CDR3 runs from the conserved cysteine through the conserved F or W. A D gene is named only where the DNA matches it firmly. Clone size is given for some rows only: seen once, a few or many times, or a class if the clone is expanded.

v_gene: TRBV6-5; j_gene: TRBJ2-7; d_gene: TRBD1; abundance: -; CDR3nt: TGTGCCAGCAGGGACGGGACAGAGTACGAGCAGTACTTC; CDR3aa: CASRDGTEYEQYF
v_gene: TRBV29-1; j_gene: TRBJ2-1; d_gene: -; abundance: few; CDR3nt: TGCAGCGTTGAAAGGGTCCACAATGAGCAGTTCTTC; CDR3aa: CSVERVHNEQFF
v_gene: TRBV12-3/TRBV12-4; j_gene: TRBJ2-5; d_gene: -; abundance: -; CDR3nt: TGTGCCAGCAGCCTCCTAGAGGGACAGACCCAGTACTTC; CDR3aa: CASSLLEGQTQYF
v_gene: TRBV29-1; j_gene: TRBJ1-3; d_gene: -; abundance: -; CDR3nt: TGCAGCGTTCTAGCACTCTCTGGAAACACCATATATTTT; CDR3aa: CSVLALSGNTIYF
v_gene: TRBV11-1; j_gene: TRBJ2-3; d_gene: TRBD2; abundance: -; CDR3nt: TGTGCCAGCAGCCTATCTAGCGGGAATCTGGGTTACACGCAGTATTTT; CDR3aa: CASSLSSGNLGYTQYF
v_gene: TRBV6-5; j_gene: TRBJ1-3; d_gene: -; abundance: -; CDR3nt: TGTGCCAGCAGTCAGACAGTCTCTGGAAACACCATATATTTT; CDR3aa: CASSQTVSGNTIYF
v_gene: TRBV27; j_gene: TRBJ2-7; d_gene: TRBD1; abundance: -; CDR3nt: TGTGCCAGCGGAACGGACAGGGGTTTCGACGAGCAGTACTTC; CDR3aa: CASGTDRGFDEQYF
v_gene: TRBV5-6; j_gene: TRBJ1-5; d_gene: TRBD1; abundance: -; CDR3nt: TGTGCCAGCAGCTTAGATGGGACAGGGAACCAGCCCCAGCATTTT; CDR3aa: CASSLDGTGNQPQHF
v_gene: TRBV5-4; j_gene: TRBJ1-1; d_gene: -; abundance: -; CDR3nt: TGTGCCAGCAGCGACAGCAACACTGAAGCTTTCTTT; CDR3aa: CASSDSNTEAFF
v_gene: TRBV11-1; j_gene: TRBJ1-3; d_gene: -; abundance: few; CDR3nt: TGTGCCAGCAGCTTGTACCGTCAGAGCTCTGGAAACACCATATATTTT; CDR3aa: CASSLYRQSSGNTIYF
v_gene: TRBV10-1; j_gene: TRBJ2-2; d_gene: -; abundance: -; CDR3nt: TGCGCCAGCAGGCGGGGAGCCGGGGAGCTGTTTTTT; CDR3aa: CASRRGAGELFF
v_gene: TRBV5-8; j_gene: TRBJ2-2; d_gene: TRBD1; abundance: -; CDR3nt: TGTGCCAGAGAAGGGACAGGTGTAGAGACCGGGGAGCTGTTTTTT; CDR3aa: CAREGTGVETGELFF
v_gene: TRBV28; j_gene: TRBJ1-4; d_gene: -; abundance: -; CDR3nt: TGTGCCAGCAGACAACAGGGCTGGGCAACTAATGAAAAACTGTTTTTT; CDR3aa: CASRQQGWATNEKLFF
v_gene: TRBV5-1; j_gene: TRBJ2-3; d_gene: TRBD1; abundance: -; CDR3nt: TGCGCCAGCAGGAAGCAGGGGGCAGTGGATACGCAGTATTTT; CDR3aa: CASRKQGAVDTQYF
v_gene: TRBV11-2; j_gene: TRBJ2-1; d_gene: TRBD2; abundance: -; CDR3nt: TGTGCCAGCAGCTTAGGAAGAGCGGGAGGGCCGCTATCCTACAATGAGCAGTTCTTC; CDR3aa: CASSLGRAGGPLSYNEQFF
v_gene: TRBV6-6; j_gene: TRBJ1-2; d_gene: -; abundance: -; CDR3nt: TGTGCCAGCAGGTTGACAGGTGACTATGGCTACACCTTC; CDR3aa: CASRLTGDYGYTF
v_gene: TRBV19; j_gene: TRBJ1-2; d_gene: -; abundance: -; CDR3nt: TGTGCCAGTAGTCCAGGAGGATCGAGGGGCAGCTTGCTGGGCTACACCTTC; CDR3aa: CASSPGGSRGSLLGYTF
v_gene: TRBV28; j_gene: TRBJ1-1; d_gene: -; abundance: once; CDR3nt: TGTGCCAGCAGTTTATTCAGAGATAACACTGAAGCTTTCTTT; CDR3aa: CASSLFRDNTEAFF
v_gene: TRBV7-2; j_gene: TRBJ2-7; d_gene: TRBD2; abundance: -; CDR3nt: TGTGCCAGCAGCTTAGGGGGACTAGCGCTTACCCACTACGAGCAGTACTTC; CDR3aa: CASSLGGLALTHYEQYF
v_gene: TRBV7-2; j_gene: TRBJ1-1; d_gene: -; abundance: once; CDR3nt: TGTGCCAGCAGCCCATGGACCGGTCCGGGAGTAGCTGAAGCTTTCTTT; CDR3aa: CASSPWTGPGVAEAFF
v_gene: TRBV5-4; j_gene: TRBJ1-6; d_gene: -; abundance: -; CDR3nt: TGTGCCAGCAGCATGCCTGAGGGGCATGGTTCACCCCTCCACTTT; CDR3aa: CASSMPEGHGSPLHF
v_gene: TRBV19; j_gene: TRBJ1-1; d_gene: TRBD1; abundance: -; CDR3nt: TGTGCCAGTAGCGACCCGGGACAGGGGGTCACTGAAGCTTTCTTT; CDR3aa: CASSDPGQGVTEAFF
v_gene: TRBV6-5; j_gene: TRBJ1-6; d_gene: -; abundance: -; CDR3nt: TGTGCCAGCAGGTCGGCAGCGGGTGGGTCCCTCCACTTT; CDR3aa: CASRSAAGGSLHF
v_gene: TRBV14; j_gene: TRBJ1-2; d_gene: -; abundance: once; CDR3nt: TGTGCCAGCAGCCCGAAGGTTAACTATGGCTACACCTTC; CDR3aa: CASSPKVNYGYTF
v_gene: TRBV13; j_gene: TRBJ2-1; d_gene: -; abundance: few; CDR3nt: TGTGCCAGCAGCAAGAAGGACAGCTACAATGAGCAGTTCTTC; CDR3aa: CASSKKDSYNEQFF
v_gene: TRBV28; j_gene: TRBJ1-1; d_gene: -; abundance: -; CDR3nt: TGTGCCAGCACTCTCGGGGGGGTAAGGACTGAAGCTTTCTTT; CDR3aa: CASTLGGVRTEAFF
v_gene: TRBV2; j_gene: TRBJ1-6; d_gene: TRBD1; abundance: -; CDR3nt: TGTGCCACCAGGGGGGAGGAGAGTTCACCCCTCCACTTT; CDR3aa: CATRGEESSPLHF
v_gene: TRBV19; j_gene: TRBJ1-5; d_gene: TRBD1; abundance: -; CDR3nt: TGTGCCAGTCACAGGGGGAGCCAGCCCCAGCATTTT; CDR3aa: CASHRGSQPQHF
v_gene: TRBV18; j_gene: TRBJ1-1; d_gene: TRBD1; abundance: few; CDR3nt: TGTGCCAGCTCAAAGGACAGGGCTAACACTGAAGCTTTCTTT; CDR3aa: CASSKDRANTEAFF
v_gene: TRBV10-2; j_gene: TRBJ2-4; d_gene: TRBD2; abundance: -; CDR3nt: TGCGCCAGCAGTGAGTCAAGCGGGGCGGGAGGTGTCAAAAACATTCAGTACTTC; CDR3aa: CASSESSGAGGVKNIQYF
v_gene: TRBV28; j_gene: TRBJ1-4; d_gene: -; abundance: -; CDR3nt: TGTGCCAGCAGCCTTACGGGATTCCTGTTTTTT; CDR3aa: CASSLTGFLFF
v_gene: TRBV2; j_gene: TRBJ2-7; d_gene: TRBD2; abundance: -; CDR3nt: TGTGCCAGCAGTTCAGAGAGCGGGAGCTTTTCTGGGGAGCAGTACTTC; CDR3aa: CASSSESGSFSGEQYF
v_gene: TRBV6-5; j_gene: TRBJ1-6; d_gene: -; abundance: -; CDR3nt: TGTGCCACCCAGGACAGCCTGGGTTCACCCCTCCACTTT; CDR3aa: CATQDSLGSPLHF
v_gene: TRBV5-1; j_gene: TRBJ2-2; d_gene: TRBD2; abundance: -; CDR3nt: TGCGCCAGCAGCCCCCCTTTTCCCGAGAGAAGCGGGGGAGCGAGGACCGGGGAGCTGTTTTTT; CDR3aa: CASSPPFPERSGGARTGELFF
v_gene: TRBV12-3/TRBV12-4; j_gene: TRBJ1-1; d_gene: TRBD1; abundance: -; CDR3nt: TGTGCCAGCAGGGGAACAGGGGACACTGAAGCTTTCTTT; CDR3aa: CASRGTGDTEAFF
v_gene: TRBV28; j_gene: TRBJ1-2; d_gene: -; abundance: once; CDR3nt: TGTGCCAGCAGTTTATTGGGTCAGACGGATGGCTACACCTTC; CDR3aa: CASSLLGQTDGYTF
v_gene: TRBV5-1; j_gene: TRBJ2-1; d_gene: TRBD2; abundance: once; CDR3nt: TGCGCCAGCAGCTTGGGTGGCGGGGGGGCGTACAATGAGCAGTTCTTC; CDR3aa: CASSLGGGGAYNEQFF
v_gene: TRBV12-5; j_gene: TRBJ1-6; d_gene: -; abundance: -; CDR3nt: TGTGCTAGTGGTTTGCAGGGATCCTATAATTCACCCCTCCACTTT; CDR3aa: CASGLQGSYNSPLHF
v_gene: TRBV19; j_gene: TRBJ2-3; d_gene: -; abundance: -; CDR3nt: TGTGCCAGTAGTATAGCTGGGGGGGCCGCCAATACGCAGTATTTT; CDR3aa: CASSIAGGAANTQYF
v_gene: TRBV9; j_gene: TRBJ1-2; d_gene: -; abundance: -; CDR3nt: TGTGCCAGCAGCGATCCAGTGGGCTACACCTTC; CDR3aa: CASSDPVGYTF
v_gene: TRBV3-1/TRBV3-2; j_gene: TRBJ1-2; d_gene: -; abundance: once; CDR3nt: TGTGCCAGCAGCCAAGATCTATTCGGGGAGGCGTACACCTTC; CDR3aa: CASSQDLFGEAYTF
v_gene: TRBV24-1; j_gene: TRBJ2-7; d_gene: TRBD2; abundance: -; CDR3nt: TGTGCCACCAGTGATGCGACTAGCGGTTCCTACGAGCAGTACTTC; CDR3aa: CATSDATSGSYEQYF
v_gene: TRBV2; j_gene: TRBJ2-3; d_gene: -; abundance: -; CDR3nt: TGTGCCAGCAGTCGAAACAGAGCTAGCACAGATACGCAGTATTTT; CDR3aa: CASSRNRASTDTQYF
v_gene: TRBV11-1; j_gene: TRBJ1-1; d_gene: -; abundance: -; CDR3nt: TGTGCCAGCAGCCCACAGGGATCCCTGAACACTGAAGCTTTCTTT; CDR3aa: CASSPQGSLNTEAFF
v_gene: TRBV29-1; j_gene: TRBJ2-3; d_gene: -; abundance: once; CDR3nt: TGCAGCGTTGACGGGGGGCGGCAGTATTTT; CDR3aa: CSVDGGRQYF